This TCR beta chain was retrieved from a study of shared clonotypes between healthy human individuals. Researchers divided each subset's genomic DNA evenly across several immunoSEQ plates. The protocol was immunoSEQ multiplex PCR, while the TCRdb copy is restricted to in-frame clones and leaves out a portion. The sample shows about 2 million clones, about 95% of them seen only once. The clonotype originates from a man younger than 35 in good health. The sample consisted of naive CD4+ T cells sorted from blood. Subset noted: CD45RA+ positively selected.

CDR3 nucleotide sequence: TGTGCCTGGAGCCCATGGCAGGTCCGTAACACAGATACGCAGTATTTT. This gives the protein CAWSPWQVRNTDTQYF. The rearrangement uses TRBV30 and TRBJ2-3, with no clear D. CDR3 size: 16 residues. Trimming removed 3 bases from V and 2 bases from J, with 18 bases in between. Germline CDR1 and CDR2: GTSNPN and SVGIG (reference sequence).